This T cell receptor (beta chain) is from a study of cytomegalovirus exposure and HLA in healthy donors (dated by TCRdb to 2017 to 2019). General notes on the study: A later analysis indicated that the 110 or so validation repertoires were generated on the platform also employed for the approximately 670 repertoires of the first cohort. The study was designed to test whether signatures of past pathogen exposure could be identified by cataloging public T cell receptors. Along with the approximately 700-subject first cohort, a separate validation cohort of around 120 different subjects was used. High-throughput TCR immunosequencing, statistical association of individual TCRs with disease status, and machine learning were combined to predict cytomegalovirus infection status. Study-wide findings and limitations: Most TCR sequences were seen in very few donors, while some public TCRs were found in many individuals. A few of the identified cytomegalovirus-associated TCR beta chains were confirmed in vitro to be specific for cytomegalovirus antigens. According to the authors, the approach could potentially be generalized to other disease states and immunological phenotypes. All 120 or so repertoires were used to score co-occurrence in the validation cohort in a later analysis, because that analysis had no HLA typing for the cohort. In a later analysis, TCRs clustered in the first cohort were found to also tend to co-occur in the roughly 110 validation repertoires, with approximately 95% of cluster scores above 0. The classifier was reported to diagnose cytomegalovirus status with high specificity and sensitivity in both the original cohort and the validation cohort. The study gave a list of under 200 TCR beta chains associated with cytomegalovirus.

From cysteine to phenylalanine, the CDR3 is 14 amino acids long. This entry keeps only the CDR3 DNA: 42 bases, framed from base 1. The germline V gene (reference sequence) specifies SGHNT as CDR1 and YYREEE as CDR2. Relative to germline, V is missing 3 bases and J is missing 4 bases, with 5 bases of the junction outside any gene match. The donors were included in the validation cohort of around 120 subjects, a group kept apart from the roughly 670-subject first cohort. Note on this clone: The clone's antigen remains unknown. The record has no base qualities; no much larger clone is one base away.

Libraries were prepared through the immunoSEQ multiplex PCR assay. Turning to the authors' computational methods: A statistical classification framework was built to diagnose cytomegalovirus status from the catalog of TCR beta chain sequences. This is the immuneACCESS table as TCRdb keeps it, with only in-frame sequences that have V and J called. A part of the clones is gone; compared with another copy, unresolved V genes explain less than half, and the rest is unexplained. The V and J calls and the clone size are those of that table, but D and trimming were determined from the DNA. The sample data list some 140,000 clones, and roughly 89% of these were observed just once. Over 8.5% of the sample lies in the top ten.

The sequence was collected from a woman younger than 30 in good health and CMV-seropositive. In this chain, TRBV5-4 is recombined with TRBJ2-5; TRBD1 agrees with 8 junctional bases. Sample: PBMCs. The DNA is as follows: TGTGCCAGCAGCTCGAAACAGGGGGGAGAGACCCAGTACTTC. This gives the protein CASSSKQGGETQYF.